The present T cell receptor beta chain was sequenced within a study of PD-1 blockade in mismatch repair-deficient tumors. Points from the study as a whole: Tumor-resident clones, often absent from pretreatment blood, expanded after pembrolizumab and then contracted.

A few pembrolizumab responders had their TCRs sequenced. The data were produced by immunoSEQ multiplex PCR, yet TCRdb's version contains in-frame clones alone and is incomplete. The sample lists roughly 79,000 clones; approximately 80% were seen once. This clone has just a few counts. Antigen: not known. Germline lookup yields CDR1 MNHEY and CDR2 SMNVEV (reference sequence). This CDR3 spans 15 amino acids. Trimming stripped 5 bases from V and 4 bases from J, with 17 bases between. This TCR was sampled from an adult with mismatch repair-deficient cancer. The chain carries TRBV27 and TRBJ1-1, with D tentatively TRBD1 (6 bases). The starting material was peripheral blood, obtained 44 weeks after starting pembrolizumab. CDR3 sequence reads: CASSGTGNSFTEAFF. The CDR3 nucleotides are TGTGCCAGCAGTGGTACAGGGAATTCGTTCACTGAAGCTTTCTTT.